One sample yielded the 27 T cell receptor beta chains listed below, sequenced in a study of blood T cell repertoires in COVID-19. Sequencing was performed with immunoSEQ multiplex PCR; in TCRdb, only in-frame clones are kept and a portion is missing. The sample records about 200,000 clones, about 90% being singletons. The specimen sequenced was PBMCs or T cells enriched from blood (not recorded which). These receptors were collected from a woman in her 30s with acute COVID-19.

This clone was counted a few times. The V and J genes are TRBV19 and TRBJ1-4, with D possibly being TRBD1 (6 bases). Trimming took off 4 bases at V and 6 bases at J, with 12 bases between the two ends. Germline V gives CDR1 LNHDA, CDR2 SQIVND (reference sequence). This CDR3 region has 14 residues. DNA for the CDR3: TGTGCCAGTAGTACCAGGGGAGGGGATGAAAAACTGTTTTTT. Translated: CASSTRGGDEKLFF.

The rearrangement links TRBV10-3 to TRBJ2-7; 7 nucleotides match TRBD1. CDR3 length: 14 amino acids. V dropped 3 bases and J dropped 7; count of bases not matched to a gene: 9. Germline V gene data show CDR1 as ENHRY and CDR2 as SYGVKD. Here the CDR3 DNA reads TGTGCCATCAGTGAACTAGACAGGGTGCGGGAGCAGTACTTC. Residues: CAISELDRVREQYF.

The rearrangement links TRBV2 to TRBJ2-3; 7 bases line up with TRBD2. This CDR3 region has 16 residues. The J segment lost 4 bases and the V segment lost 2 bases, leaving 9 bases of the junction unmatched. Germline V gene sequence: CDR1 SNHLY, CDR2 FYNNEI. The CDR3 nucleotides are TGTGCCAGCAGTGAAAGAGGCAGGCGGGGGTCAGATACGCAGTATTTT. This gives the protein CASSERGRRGSDTQYF.

V gene TRBV9 combines with J gene TRBJ2-1; 11 nucleotides agree with TRBD2. Germline values: CDR1 SGDLS, CDR2 YYNGEE. Losses at the gene ends were 2 bases for V and 7 bases for J; bases not matched to a gene: 11. This CDR3 has 17 amino acids. This CDR3 reads CASSVGGATSGVNEQFF. The DNA for the CDR3 is TGTGCCAGCAGCGTGGGAGGGGCGACTAGCGGGGTAAATGAGCAGTTCTTC.

CDR3 DNA sequence: TGTGCCAGCAGCGGCAGCGCGGGATTGAACACTGAAGCTTTCTTT. It encodes CASSGSAGLNTEAFF. The chain employs TRBV7-6 and TRBJ1-1; no clear D. The CDR3 spans 15 residues. Germline V lookup: CDR1 SGHVS, CDR2 FNYEAQ. The V end lost 5 bases, the J end lost 0 bases, and 13 bases lay between the germline ends.

The V call is TRBV28, the J call TRBJ1-2; 7 positions agree with TRBD1. Trimming removed 3 bases from V and 3 bases from J; junction bases left unmatched: 7. Germline CDR1 MDHEN, CDR2 SYDVKM. The CDR3 sequence is 15 residues long. The chain's CDR3 is CASSFPGQAYYGYTF. CDR3 DNA sequence: TGTGCCAGCAGTTTTCCCGGACAGGCCTACTATGGCTACACCTTC.

The V gene is TRBV9, the J gene TRBJ2-1; 13 positions match TRBD2. Germline lookup yields CDR1 SGDLS and CDR2 YYNGEE. There are 16 residues in the CDR3. Unmatched junction bases numbered 4, after V lost 0 bases and J lost 7 bases. CDR3 DNA sequence: TGTGCCAGCAGCGTAGAATCGGGACTAGCGGGGAATGAGCAGTTCTTC. Protein sequence: CASSVESGLAGNEQFF.

V is TRBV15 and J is TRBJ2-7; the D gene is possibly TRBD2 (5 bases). The CDR3 is 14 residues long. Per germline, CDR1 LNHNV and CDR2 YYDKDF (reference sequence). V was pared by 1 base and J by 6 bases, with 13 bases between. The CDR3 DNA sequence: TGTGCCACCAGCAGAGTGGTTCGGGGTGGCGAGCAGTACTTC. Translating gives CATSRVVRGGEQYF.

A single count supports this clone. V is TRBV28 and J is TRBJ1-6; D may be TRBD1 (5 bases). This CDR3 is 12 amino acids long. V shed 3 bases and J shed 9 bases, with 6 bases lying between them. Germline V gene data show CDR1 as MDHEN and CDR2 as SYDVKM. The CDR3 DNA reads as TGTGCCAGCAGTTTCGGGGGTTCACCCCTCCACTTT. Amino acids: CASSFGGSPLHF.

This chain uses TRBV25-1 with TRBJ1-6, with 7 bases aligning to TRBD1. The CDR3 extends over 15 amino acids. J gave up 7 bases and V 2 bases, and 5 bases lay outside the gene matches. Germline V gene data show CDR1 as MGHDK and CDR2 as SYGVNS. The CDR3 nucleotides read TGTGCCAGCAGTGAAGAGGGGGCCCTCAATTCACCCCTCCACTTT. Translating gives CASSEEGALNSPLHF.

The chain couples TRBV6-5 to TRBJ1-1; possibly TRBD1 for D (5 bases). The length of the CDR3 is 15 residues. Per the germline V gene, CDR1 is MNHEY and CDR2 is SVGAGI. V was trimmed by 0 bases and J by 4 bases, leaving 12 bases between them. CDR3 coding DNA: TGTGCCAGCAGTTACTCTTTTTCGACAGCCACTGAAGCTTTCTTT. Its protein is CASSYSFSTATEAFF.

The chain recombines TRBV4-1 with TRBJ2-1, with 12 positions matching TRBD1. Trimming cost V 0 bases and J 9 bases; bases outside gene matches: 6. This CDR3 comprises 16 residues. CDR1 is MGHRA, CDR2 YSYEKL, per germline. CDR3 in amino acids: CASSQDGTGGWGEQFF. Here the CDR3 DNA reads TGCGCCAGCAGCCAAGACGGGACAGGGGGCTGGGGTGAGCAGTTCTTC.

This clone was observed once. This chain connects TRBV10-3 to TRBJ1-1; no clear D gene. V was trimmed by 3 bases and J by 3 bases, leaving 8 bases between them. Germline CDR1 and CDR2: ENHRY and SYGVKD. The CDR3 has 13 amino acids. The CDR3 spells CAISDGLYTEAFF. The DNA for the CDR3 is TGTGCCATCAGTGATGGGCTGTACACTGAAGCTTTCTTT.

This clone was seen a single time. The V call is TRBV20-1, the J call TRBJ1-1; D remains unclear. The CDR3 sequence is 11 residues long. Germline loops: CDR1 DFQATT, CDR2 SNEGSKA (reference sequence). V lost 5 bases and J lost 8, with 12 bases in between. The CDR3 reads CSAVSGVEAFF. In DNA form, the CDR3 reads TGCAGTGCTGTCTCCGGGGTCGAAGCTTTCTTT.

The V gene is TRBV7-9, the J gene TRBJ1-2, with D hard to call. Germline lookup yields CDR1 SEHNR and CDR2 FQNEAQ (reference sequence). The CDR3 spans 14 residues. The V end lost 5 bases, the J end lost 3 bases, and 13 bases lay between the germline ends. The DNA of the CDR3 is TGTGCCAGCAGCCTTCAATACGGGGACTATGGCTACACCTTC. This codes for CASSLQYGDYGYTF.

The chain links TRBV11-2 to TRBJ1-3, with D possibly being TRBD1 (5 bases). This CDR3 is 15 amino acids long. V was shortened by 1 base and J by 0 bases, with 7 bases between the two germline ends. Looked up from germline, CDR1 is SGHAT and CDR2 is FQNNGV. The CDR3 loop reads CASSLGGFSGNTIYF. In nucleotides, the CDR3 is TGTGCCAGCAGCTTAGGGGGCTTCTCTGGAAACACCATATATTTT.

The chain uses TRBV10-3 and TRBJ1-1; D is undetermined. The CDR3 contains 12 residues. CDR1 ENHRY and CDR2 SYGVKD come from the germline V gene. V was clipped by 6 bases and J by 5 bases, with 10 bases between them. The CDR3 nucleotides read TGTGCCATCAGCAAACAAAATACTGAAGCTTTCTTT. It codes for CAISKQNTEAFF.

V gene TRBV11-3 combines with J gene TRBJ2-3, with a tentative D call TRBD1 (6 bases). This CDR3 has 16 residues. Per the germline V gene, CDR1 is SGHNT and CDR2 is YENEEA. With 4 bases removed from V and 3 bases from J, the gap between germline ends came to 17 bases. CDR3 nucleotide sequence: TGTGCCAGCAGCTCAGCGGACAAGGGGGAGACAGATACGCAGTATTTT. Amino acids: CASSSADKGETDTQYF.

CDR3: CASERVEDTQYF. CDR3 nucleotide sequence: TGTGCCAGCGAACGGGTGGAAGATACGCAGTATTTT. This chain joins TRBV9 and TRBJ2-3; D remains unclear. The CDR3 runs to 12 residues. The germline V and J ends were trimmed by 7 bases and 5 bases, with 11 bases remaining between them. Germline CDR1 is SGDLS and CDR2 is YYNGEE.

This clone was counted only a few times. J is TRBJ2-3 and V is TRBV19; TRBD2 might be the D (5 bases). CDR1 is LNHDA and CDR2 is SQIVND in the germline V gene (reference sequence). Trimming cost V 4 bases and J 0 bases, with 11 bases left between them. The CDR3 spans 15 residues. CDR3 amino acids: CASSSLTGSTDTQYF. As DNA, the CDR3 is TGTGCCAGTAGTAGTTTGACGGGGAGCACAGATACGCAGTATTTT. Full variable domain (rest looked up from reference TRBV19 and TRBJ2-3): DGGITQSPKYLFRKEGQNVTLSCEQNLNHDAMYWYRQDPGQGLRLIYYSQIVNDFQKGDIAEGYSVSREKKESFPLTVTSAQKNPTAFYLCASSSLTGSTDTQYFGPGTRLTVL.

The genes are TRBV9 and TRBJ2-3; TRBD1 matches 10 bases. The J segment lost 3 bases and the V segment lost 3 bases, leaving 4 bases of the junction unmatched. CDR3 size: 15 residues. Looked up from germline, CDR1 is SGDLS and CDR2 is YYNGEE. The CDR3 bases are TGTGCCAGCAGCGCCGGACAGGGGGTGACAGATACGCAGTATTTT. Translating gives CASSAGQGVTDTQYF.

This chain links TRBV7-8 with TRBJ2-4; TRBD1 aligns across 8 bases. CDR3 size: 14 residues. The J segment lost 9 bases and the V segment lost 2 bases, leaving 6 bases of the junction unmatched. Germline CDR1 SGHVS, CDR2 FQNEAQ. In nucleotides, the CDR3 is TGTGCCAGCAGCTTATCAGCAGGGGGCGGCATTCAGTACTTC. Residues: CASSLSAGGGIQYF.

Only one count was recorded for this clone. V and J are TRBV10-3 and TRBJ1-2; TRBD1 matches at 7 bases. The CDR3 runs 13 residues. Trimming cost V 0 bases and J 10 bases; bases outside gene matches: 5. CDR1 ENHRY and CDR2 SYGVKD come from the germline V gene. The CDR3: CAISESTGSNYTF. In DNA form, the CDR3 reads TGTGCCATCAGTGAGTCGACAGGGTCCAACTACACCTTC.

Regarding this clone: Other DNA sequences in this sample translate to the same CDR3. The chain couples TRBV9 to TRBJ1-3; the D is unclear. CDR3 length: 14 amino acids. V was shortened by 5 bases and J by 0 bases, with 9 bases between the two germline ends. The germline gives CDR1 SGDLS, CDR2 YYNGEE. The CDR3 spells CASSPGSSGNTIYF. CDR3 sequence (DNA): TGTGCCAGCAGTCCCGGTTCCTCTGGAAACACCATATATTTT. Drawing the rest from reference TRBV9 and TRBJ1-3, the complete variable domain is DSGVTQTPKHLITATGQRVTLRCSPRSGDLSVYWYQQSLDQGLQFLIQYYNGEERAKGNILERFSAQQFPDLHSELNLSSLELGDSALYFCASSPGSSGNTIYFGEGSWLTVV.

The chain couples TRBV15 to TRBJ1-4, with D perhaps matching TRBD1 (6 bases). V gave up 0 bases and J gave up 9 bases, with 11 bases separating them. The germline CDR1 and CDR2 sequences are LNHNV and YYDKDF (reference sequence). This CDR3 comprises 14 residues. The CDR3 nucleotides read TGTGCCACCAGCAGAGATGCGGGGGCGAAAAAACTGTTTTTT. Its protein is CATSRDAGAKKLFF.

The chain combines TRBV24-1 with TRBJ2-1; 7 bases align to TRBD1. The germline V gene encodes CDR1 KGHDR and CDR2 SFDVKD. This CDR3 contains 16 residues. Germline trimming cut 4 bases from V and 7 bases from J; bases unmatched to any gene: 12. The CDR3 coding sequence is TGTGCCACCAGTGACTCCGGACAGGCCCGGGCAAATGAGCAGTTCTTC. It specifies CATSDSGQARANEQFF.

In regard to this clone: The junction does not match germline at one end; this may be a read error. This chain joins TRBV19 and TRBJ2-1, with TRBD2 matching 11 bases. Germline V gene sequence: CDR1 LNHDA, CDR2 SQIVND (reference sequence). The CDR3 consists of 15 residues. The CDR3 sequence: CASSIAGGLYNEQFF. The CDR3 nucleotides are TGTGCCAGTAGCATAGCGGGGGGGCTTTACAATGAGCAGTTCTTC.